This entry is about one T cell receptor (beta chain). The method was immunoSEQ multiplex PCR; TCRdb's version includes in-frame clones alone and lacks a portion of them. This table has under 50,000 clones, roughly 86% appearing once. This record belongs to a study of OX40 agonist ivuxolimab in advanced cancers. There are 16 residues in the CDR3. Germline CDR1 is SGHAT and CDR2 is FQDESV (reference sequence). The V and J ends lost 5 bases and 9 bases, in that order; junction bases with no gene match: 12. V gene TRBV11-1 combines with J gene TRBJ1-5, with 11 bases matching TRBD1. The material was CD4+ or CD8+ T cells sorted from blood, obtained in a trial of the OX40 agonist ivuxolimab. This TCR came from an adult with an advanced solid tumor such as melanoma, head and neck, liver or kidney cancer. CDR3 sequence: CASSTYPGTGGGPQHF. The DNA of the CDR3 is TGTGCCAGCAGCACCTACCCCGGGACAGGGGGAGGGCCCCAGCATTTT.